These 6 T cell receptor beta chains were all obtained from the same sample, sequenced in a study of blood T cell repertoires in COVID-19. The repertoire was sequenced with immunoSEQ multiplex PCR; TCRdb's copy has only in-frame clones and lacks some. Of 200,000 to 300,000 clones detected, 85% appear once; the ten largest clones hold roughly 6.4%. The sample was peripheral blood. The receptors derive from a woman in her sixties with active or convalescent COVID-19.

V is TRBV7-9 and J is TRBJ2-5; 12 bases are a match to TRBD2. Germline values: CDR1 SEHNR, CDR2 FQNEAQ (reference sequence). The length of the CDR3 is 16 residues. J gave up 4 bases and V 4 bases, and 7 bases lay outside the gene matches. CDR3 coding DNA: TGTGCCAGCAGCTACGGACTAGCGGGGATGGGAGAGACCCAGTACTTC. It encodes CASSYGLAGMGETQYF.

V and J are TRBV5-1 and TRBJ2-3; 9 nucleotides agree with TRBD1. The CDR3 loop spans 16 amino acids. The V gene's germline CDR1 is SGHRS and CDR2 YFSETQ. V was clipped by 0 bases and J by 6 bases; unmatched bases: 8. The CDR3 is CASSLVRQGGPDTQYF. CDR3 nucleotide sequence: TGCGCCAGCAGCTTGGTACGACAGGGGGGTCCGGATACGCAGTATTTT.

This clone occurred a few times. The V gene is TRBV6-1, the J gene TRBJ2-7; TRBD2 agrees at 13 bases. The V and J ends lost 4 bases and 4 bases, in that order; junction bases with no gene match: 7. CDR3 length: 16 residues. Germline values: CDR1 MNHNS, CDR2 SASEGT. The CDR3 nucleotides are TGTGCCAGCAGTGGGAGGACTAGCGGGGGACTATACGAGCAGTACGTC. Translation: CASSGRTSGGLYEQYV.

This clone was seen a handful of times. CDR3 residues: CASSQDPGAGGLGTQYF. The CDR3 DNA follows: TGTGCCAGCAGCCAAGATCCTGGCGCGGGGGGGCTAGGTACGCAGTATTTT. This sequence joins TRBV4-2 and TRBJ2-3; TRBD2 matches 9 bases. This CDR3 contains 17 residues. Germline V gives CDR1 LGHNA, CDR2 YNFKEQ. V lost 0 bases to trimming and J lost 8 bases; unmatched junction nucleotides: 12.

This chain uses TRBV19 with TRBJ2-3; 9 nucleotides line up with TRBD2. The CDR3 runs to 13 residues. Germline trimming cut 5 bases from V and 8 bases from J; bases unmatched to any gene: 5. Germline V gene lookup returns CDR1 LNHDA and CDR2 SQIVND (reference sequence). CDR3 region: CASSERGAGTQYF. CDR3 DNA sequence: TGTGCCAGTAGTGAGCGGGGGGCGGGTACGCAGTATTTT. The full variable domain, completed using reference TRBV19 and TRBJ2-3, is DGGITQSPKYLFRKEGQNVTLSCEQNLNHDAMYWYRQDPGQGLRLIYYSQIVNDFQKGDIAEGYSVSREKKESFPLTVTSAQKNPTAFYLCASSERGAGTQYFGPGTRLTVL.

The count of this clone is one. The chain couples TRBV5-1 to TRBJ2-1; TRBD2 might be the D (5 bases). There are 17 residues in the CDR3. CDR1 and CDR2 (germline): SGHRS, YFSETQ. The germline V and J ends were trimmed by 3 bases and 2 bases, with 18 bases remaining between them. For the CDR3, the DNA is TGCGCCAGCAGCTCCAGCGTGGGGAGTGGGACCTACAATGAGCAGTTCTTC. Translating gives CASSSSVGSGTYNEQFF.